These T cell receptor beta chains were read from a single sample in a study of shared clonotypes between healthy human individuals. The protocol was immunoSEQ multiplex PCR, while the TCRdb copy is restricted to in-frame clones and leaves out a portion. The sample shows some 2,000,000 clones, over 85% of them seen only once. The sample was naive CD4+ T cells sorted from blood. These receptors all stem from a man younger than 35 in good health. CDR3s include the opening cysteine and the closing phenylalanine or tryptophan. D genes are given only for firm matches. For some rows the clone size is stated as once, few or many, or as a class when expanded; others skip it.

D | size | J | V | CDR3 | DNA
. | once | TRBJ2-7 | TRBV5-1 | CASSLRSSSYEQYF | TGCGCCAGCAGCTTGCGCAGTTCATCCTACGAGCAGTACTTC
TRBD1 | . | TRBJ2-1 | TRBV2 | CASRGQGASSNEQFF | TGTGCCAGCAGGGGCCAGGGGGCGAGTTCCAATGAGCAGTTCTTC
TRBD1 | . | TRBJ2-3 | TRBV30 | CAWDGTGGLDTQYF | TGTGCCTGGGACGGGACAGGTGGATTGGATACGCAGTATTTT
. | . | TRBJ1-6 | TRBV30 | CAWSTPRASSYNSPLHF | TGTGCCTGGAGTACTCCGAGGGCCAGCTCCTATAATTCACCCCTCCACTTT
. | . | TRBJ2-2 | TRBV11-1 | CASSYDRNTGELFF | TGTGCCAGCAGCTACGACAGGAACACCGGGGAGCTGTTTTTT
. | . | TRBJ2-3 | TRBV5-6 | CASSATYTDTQYF | TGTGCCAGCAGCGCCACCTACACAGATACGCAGTATTTT
. | . | TRBJ1-1 | TRBV6-6 | CASSWGEAFF | TGTGCCAGCAGCTGGGGTGAAGCTTTCTTT
. | . | TRBJ1-3 | TRBV21-1 | CASSKALRDYSGNTIYF | TGTGCCAGCAGCAAAGCGCTAAGGGACTACTCTGGAAACACCATATATTTT
. | . | TRBJ1-2 | TRBV5-4 | CARGGYGYTF | TGTGCCCGGGGAGGATATGGCTACACCTTC
. | . | TRBJ1-5 | TRBV18 | CASSPPPGNSNQPQHF | TGTGCCAGCTCACCACCGCCTGGCAATAGCAATCAGCCCCAGCATTTT
TRBD1 | once | TRBJ1-2 | TRBV27 | CASSLSPRDRPGYGYTF | TGTGCCAGCAGTTTATCCCCGAGGGACAGGCCTGGGTATGGCTACACCTTC
TRBD2 | . | TRBJ2-3 | TRBV5-6 | CASSLGTSGADTQYF | TGTGCCAGCAGCTTGGGGACTAGCGGAGCAGATACGCAGTATTTT
. | . | TRBJ1-3 | TRBV28 | CASSSPGRATGNTIYF | TGTGCCAGCAGTTCCCCAGGAAGGGCGACTGGAAACACCATATATTTT
. | . | TRBJ1-5 | TRBV7-2 | CASSLSRGNQPQHF | TGTGCCAGCAGCTTATCCAGGGGCAATCAGCCCCAGCATTTT
. | . | TRBJ2-2 | TRBV13 | CASSRDPGELFF | TGTGCCAGCAGTCGGGACCCCGGGGAGCTGTTTTTT
. | . | TRBJ2-2 | TRBV4-1 | CASSLHLPGNTGELFF | TGCGCCAGCAGCCTACACCTCCCAGGGAACACCGGGGAGCTGTTTTTT
. | . | TRBJ2-5 | TRBV7-3 | CASSRGGVETQYF | TGTGCCAGCAGCCGTGGGGGTGTAGAGACCCAGTACTTC
. | many | TRBJ2-3 | TRBV7-7 | CASSFQVTDTQYF | TGTGCTAGCAGCTTCCAGGTCACAGATACGCAGTATTTT
. | . | TRBJ1-4 | TRBV7-9 | CASSYGTTNEKLFF | TGTGCCAGCAGTTACGGAACAACTAATGAAAAACTGTTTTTT
. | once | TRBJ2-1 | TRBV4-1 | CASSQEGIEQFF | TGTGCCAGCAGCCAAGAAGGGATTGAGCAGTTCTTC
. | . | TRBJ2-2 | TRBV30 | CAWRWVTGELFF | TGTGCCTGGAGATGGGTGACCGGGGAGCTGTTTTTT
. | . | TRBJ1-5 | TRBV5-1 | CASRGGTESGQPQHF | TGCGCCAGCAGGGGAGGGACGGAGTCAGGTCAGCCCCAGCATTTT
TRBD2 | . | TRBJ2-7 | TRBV9 | CASSPEAGAAYEQYF | TGTGCCAGCAGCCCCGAGGCGGGAGCTGCCTACGAGCAGTACTTC
. | . | TRBJ1-4 | TRBV25-1 | CASSDLGRGNEKLFF | TGTGCCAGCAGTGATCTCGGCAGGGGTAATGAAAAACTGTTTTTT
. | . | TRBJ2-2 | TRBV2 | CASSAEAGELFF | TGTGCCAGCAGTGCCGAGGCCGGGGAGCTGTTTTTT
. | . | TRBJ2-6 | TRBV5-8 | CASSIIRGTGANVLTF | TGTGCCAGCAGCATCATTAGGGGTACTGGGGCCAACGTCCTGACTTTC
. | . | TRBJ2-1 | TRBV9 | CASSSGDWMRIGNNEQFF | TGTGCCAGCAGCTCAGGGGACTGGATGAGGATCGGGAACAATGAGCAGTTCTTC
. | . | TRBJ1-3 | TRBV10-3 | CAMGLGGGSPRNTIYF | TGTGCCATGGGGCTGGGGGGCGGGAGTCCTCGAAACACCATATATTTT